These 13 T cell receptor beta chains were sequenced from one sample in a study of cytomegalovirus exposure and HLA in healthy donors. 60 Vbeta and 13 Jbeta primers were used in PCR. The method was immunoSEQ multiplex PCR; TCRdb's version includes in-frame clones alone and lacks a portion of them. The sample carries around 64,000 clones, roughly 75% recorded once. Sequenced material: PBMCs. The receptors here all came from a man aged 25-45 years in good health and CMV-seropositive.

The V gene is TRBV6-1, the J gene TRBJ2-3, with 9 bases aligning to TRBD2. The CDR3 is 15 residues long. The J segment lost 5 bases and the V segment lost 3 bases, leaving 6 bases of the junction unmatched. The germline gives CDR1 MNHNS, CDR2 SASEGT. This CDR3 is CASSDRAGGLDTQYF. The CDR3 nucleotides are TGTGCCAGCAGTGATCGGGCGGGGGGGCTAGATACGCAGTATTTT.

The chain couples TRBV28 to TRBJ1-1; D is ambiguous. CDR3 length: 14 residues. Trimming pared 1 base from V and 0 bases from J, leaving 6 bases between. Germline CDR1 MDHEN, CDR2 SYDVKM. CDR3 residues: CASSLYRMNTEAFF. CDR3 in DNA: TGTGCCAGCAGTTTATATCGTATGAACACTGAAGCTTTCTTT.

Here the CDR3 DNA reads TGTGCCAGCAGCCTGGCCTCTAGCCCTGGTACCGGGGAGCTGTTTTTT. Translation: CASSLASSPGTGELFF. This chain joins TRBV11-3 and TRBJ2-2; weak D call: TRBD2 (5 bases). Deletions cut 5 bases from V and 5 bases from J, with 18 bases between. The CDR3 sequence is 16 residues long. Germline V gene data show CDR1 as SGHNT and CDR2 as YENEEA.

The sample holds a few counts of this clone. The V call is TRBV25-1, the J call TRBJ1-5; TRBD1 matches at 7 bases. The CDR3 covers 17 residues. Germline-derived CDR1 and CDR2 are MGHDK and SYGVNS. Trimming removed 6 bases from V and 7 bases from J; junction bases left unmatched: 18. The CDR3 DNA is TGTGCCAGCAGCCCGAGCTGGGGACAGTTTTTTAACCAGCCCCAGCATTTT. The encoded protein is CASSPSWGQFFNQPQHF.

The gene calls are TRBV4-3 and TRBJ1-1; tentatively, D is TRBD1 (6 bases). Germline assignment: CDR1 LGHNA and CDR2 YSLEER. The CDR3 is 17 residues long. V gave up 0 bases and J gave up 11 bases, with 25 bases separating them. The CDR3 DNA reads TGCGCCAGCAGCCAAGATCGGTCGGTCAGGGGACCCGGGGGGGCTTTCTTT. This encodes CASSQDRSVRGPGGAFF.

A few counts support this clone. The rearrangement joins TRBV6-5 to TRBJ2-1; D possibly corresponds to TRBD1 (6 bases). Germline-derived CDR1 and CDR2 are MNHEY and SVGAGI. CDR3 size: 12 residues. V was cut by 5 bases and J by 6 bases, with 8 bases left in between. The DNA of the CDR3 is TGTGCCAGCAGTCCAGGGGTCAATGAGCAGTTCTTC. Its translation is CASSPGVNEQFF.

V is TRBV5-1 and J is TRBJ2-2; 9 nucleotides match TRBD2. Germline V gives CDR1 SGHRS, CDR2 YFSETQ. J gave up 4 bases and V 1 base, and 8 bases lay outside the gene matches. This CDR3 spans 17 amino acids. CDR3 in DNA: TGCGCCAGCAGCTTGTCAGCGGGGGGCTCGGGCACCGGGGAGCTGTTTTTT. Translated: CASSLSAGGSGTGELFF.

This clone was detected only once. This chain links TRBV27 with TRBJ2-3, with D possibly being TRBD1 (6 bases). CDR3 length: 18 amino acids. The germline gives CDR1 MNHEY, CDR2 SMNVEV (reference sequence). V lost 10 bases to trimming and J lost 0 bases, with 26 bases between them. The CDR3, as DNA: TGTGCCATCAAAAACCTGGGGGCCTGGTCCCCAAGCACAGATACGCAGTATTTT. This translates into CAIKNLGAWSPSTDTQYF.

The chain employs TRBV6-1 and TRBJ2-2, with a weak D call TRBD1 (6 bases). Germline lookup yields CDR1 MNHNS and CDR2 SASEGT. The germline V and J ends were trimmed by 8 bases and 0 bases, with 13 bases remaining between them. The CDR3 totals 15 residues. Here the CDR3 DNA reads TGTGCCAGCTACGGGACACCAACGAACACCGGGGAGCTGTTTTTT. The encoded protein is CASYGTPTNTGELFF.

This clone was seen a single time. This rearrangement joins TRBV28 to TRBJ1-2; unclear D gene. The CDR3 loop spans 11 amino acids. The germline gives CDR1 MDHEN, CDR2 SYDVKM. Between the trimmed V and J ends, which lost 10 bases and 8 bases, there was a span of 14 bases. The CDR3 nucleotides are TGTGCCATCCTACTCACCTACGGCTACACCTTC. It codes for CAILLTYGYTF.

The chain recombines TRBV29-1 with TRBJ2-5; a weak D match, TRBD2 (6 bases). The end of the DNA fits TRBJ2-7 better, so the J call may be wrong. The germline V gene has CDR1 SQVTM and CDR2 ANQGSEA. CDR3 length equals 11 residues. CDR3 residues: CSGGRRNEQYF. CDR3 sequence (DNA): TGCAGCGGGGGGAGGCGCAACGAGCAGTACTTC.

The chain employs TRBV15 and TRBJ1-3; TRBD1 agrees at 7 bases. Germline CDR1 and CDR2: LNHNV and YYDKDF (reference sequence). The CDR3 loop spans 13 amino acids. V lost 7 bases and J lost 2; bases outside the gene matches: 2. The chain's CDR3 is CATTQGAGNTIYF. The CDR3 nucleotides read TGTGCCACCACCCAGGGGGCTGGAAACACCATATATTTT.

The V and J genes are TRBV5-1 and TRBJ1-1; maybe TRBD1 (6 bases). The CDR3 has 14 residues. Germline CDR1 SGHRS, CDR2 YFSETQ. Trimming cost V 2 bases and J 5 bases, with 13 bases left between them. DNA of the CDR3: TGCGCCAGCAGCTTAACAGGGAAGGGTACTGAAGCTTTCTTT. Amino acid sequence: CASSLTGKGTEAFF.